This passage covers 21 T cell receptor beta chains from one sample sequenced in a study of blood T cell repertoires in COVID-19. TCRdb's table, derived via immunoSEQ multiplex PCR, lists solely in-frame clones and lacks some. The table has about 260,000 clones, around 89% seen once. Sequenced: PBMCs or T cells enriched from blood (not recorded which). The receptors here all came from a woman aged 18-29 years who had recovered from COVID-19.

As regards this clone: This sample also contains other DNA sequences that code for the same CDR3. The V gene is TRBV7-6, the J gene TRBJ1-2, with 7 nucleotides matching TRBD1. This CDR3 contains 13 residues. From germline, CDR1 is SGHVS and CDR2 FNYEAQ. With V trimmed by 5 bases and J by 2 bases, 2 bases remained unmatched. In DNA form, the CDR3 reads TGTGCCAGCAGCCCGACAGGGAACTATGGCTACACCTTC. It is translated as CASSPTGNYGYTF.

This clone was seen a single time. This sequence joins TRBV7-3 and TRBJ2-3, with TRBD2 identical over 8 bases. Germline values: CDR1 SGHTA, CDR2 FQGTGA. V gave up 4 bases and J gave up 4 bases; unmatched junction bases: 13. This CDR3 has 17 amino acids. The chain's CDR3 is CASSSVAGSGRSDTQYF. For the CDR3, the DNA is TGTGCCAGCAGCTCAGTAGCGGGGTCGGGCCGTTCAGATACGCAGTATTTT.

The chain recombines TRBV2 with TRBJ2-5, with 11 bases that match TRBD2. Germline CDR1 reads SNHLY; CDR2 reads FYNNEI. Unmatched junction bases numbered 17, after V lost 7 bases and J lost 7 bases. The CDR3 is 17 residues long. This CDR3 is CASIISLAGGQLGTQYF. CDR3 in DNA: TGTGCCAGCATAATTAGCCTAGCGGGGGGCCAACTGGGGACCCAGTACTTC.

The rearrangement uses TRBV5-1 and TRBJ1-2; 7 bases are a match to TRBD1. V shed 1 base, J shed 7 bases, and the junction held 7 bases outside the gene matches. Germline loops: CDR1 SGHRS, CDR2 YFSETQ. CDR3 length: 14 amino acids. The CDR3 coding sequence is TGCGCCAGCAGCTTGTTACAGGGGATGACTGGCTACACCTTC. Residues: CASSLLQGMTGYTF.

In its sample, this clone was seen once. The chain carries TRBV24-1 and TRBJ2-3, with 11 bases matching TRBD2. CDR3 length: 18 residues. Per germline, CDR1 KGHDR and CDR2 SFDVKD. The trim removed 2 bases at V and 3 bases at J, leaving 9 bases unmatched. The CDR3 reads CATSDSRSGLAVTDTQYF. The CDR3 DNA is TGTGCCACCAGTGATTCTCGCTCGGGACTAGCGGTTACAGATACGCAGTATTTT.

This chain uses TRBV19 with TRBJ1-1; no clear D. The CDR3 consists of 13 residues. Deletions cut 3 bases from V and 1 base from J, with 6 bases between. Germline CDR1 and CDR2: LNHDA and SQIVND (reference sequence). This CDR3 reads CASSIAPNTEAFF. CDR3 DNA: TGTGCCAGTAGTATCGCGCCGAACACTGAAGCTTTCTTT.

The chain recombines TRBV7-9 with TRBJ2-5, with 9 positions matching TRBD1. CDR1 is SEHNR and CDR2 is FQNEAQ in the germline V gene (reference sequence). This CDR3 contains 15 residues. The junction had 7 bases not matched to a gene; V was cut back by 5 bases and J by 3 bases. This CDR3 reads CASSNTGGREETQYF. The CDR3 DNA follows: TGTGCCAGCAGCAACACAGGGGGCCGGGAAGAGACCCAGTACTTC.

The J gene is TRBJ2-3, the V gene TRBV19; 7 bases match TRBD1. The V gene end was trimmed by 6 bases and the J gene end by 5 bases; junction bases not matched to a gene: 8. Germline CDR1 is LNHDA and CDR2 is SQIVND (reference sequence). This CDR3 has 14 residues. CDR3 region: CASSLTGRLDTQYF. CDR3 coding DNA: TGTGCCAGTAGCTTGACAGGGAGATTAGATACGCAGTATTTT.

The rearrangement links TRBV27 to TRBJ2-3; D perhaps matches TRBD2 (5 bases). V was trimmed by 4 bases and J by 4 bases, leaving 15 bases between them. CDR3 length equals 15 residues. CDR1 is MNHEY, CDR2 SMNVEV, per germline (reference sequence). The CDR3, as DNA: TGTGCCAGCAGTTATGAAGGAGTCGGGGCAGATACGCAGTATTTT. Its protein product is CASSYEGVGADTQYF.

This clone has just one count. This chain joins TRBV9 and TRBJ1-5; perhaps TRBD1 as D (5 bases). The CDR3 spans 14 residues. V lost 0 bases to trimming and J lost 8 bases, with 12 bases between them. Germline V lookup: CDR1 SGDLS, CDR2 YYNGEE. CDR3 in amino acids: CASSVGGGAEPQHF. The DNA of the CDR3 is TGTGCCAGCAGCGTAGGGGGAGGGGCTGAGCCCCAGCATTTT.

The V and J genes are TRBV4-2 and TRBJ2-7, with D possibly matching TRBD1 (5 bases). The CDR3 length is 15 residues. CDR1 is LGHNA, CDR2 YNFKEQ, per germline. V lost 1 base, J lost 1 base, and 11 bases lay in between. CDR3 protein: CASSQGPGISYEQYF. CDR3 DNA sequence: TGTGCCAGCAGCCAAGGGCCAGGGATTTCCTACGAGCAGTACTTC.

The rearrangement links TRBV25-1 to TRBJ1-2; 9 bases line up with TRBD1. Germline trimming cut 6 bases from V and 6 bases from J; bases unmatched to any gene: 5. The CDR3 extends over 13 amino acids. CDR1 is MGHDK and CDR2 is SYGVNS in the germline V gene. The CDR3 coding sequence is TGTGCCAGCAGCCGGGGACAGGGTGATGGCTACACCTTC. The encoded protein is CASSRGQGDGYTF.

This chain joins TRBV27 and TRBJ2-3; 10 positions agree with TRBD2. CDR3 length: 16 amino acids. Germline V gene sequence: CDR1 MNHEY, CDR2 SMNVEV (reference sequence). With 7 bases clipped from V and 0 bases from J, the junction kept 7 bases outside the gene matches. This chain's CDR3 is CASTPSGGPSTDTQYF. As DNA, the CDR3 is TGTGCCAGCACCCCTAGCGGGGGCCCTAGCACAGATACGCAGTATTTT.

The chain couples TRBV29-1 to TRBJ2-7; 7 bases line up with TRBD2. The CDR3 loop spans 11 amino acids. Germline CDR1 reads SQVTM; CDR2 reads ANQGSEA. J was trimmed by 3 bases and V by 6 bases; bases with no gene match: 2. The CDR3 here is CSVGGYYEQYF. DNA for the CDR3: TGCAGCGTGGGGGGGTACTACGAGCAGTACTTC.

The sample holds a few counts of this clone. The chain has TRBV11-2 and TRBJ2-3; D is undetermined. The CDR3 sequence is 14 residues long. Germline CDR1 SGHAT, CDR2 FQNNGV. V was cut by 0 bases and J by 4 bases, with 8 bases left in between. CDR3 DNA sequence: TGTGCCAGCAGCTTAGATCGCCGGGCAGATACGCAGTATTTT. This codes for CASSLDRRADTQYF.

In this sample, this clone turned up once. The chain is built from TRBV15 and TRBJ2-5, with 11 bases aligning to TRBD1. V gave up 7 bases and J gave up 5 bases; unmatched junction bases: 6. The CDR3 consists of 14 residues. Looked up from germline, CDR1 is LNHNV and CDR2 is YYDKDF (reference sequence). The CDR3 loop reads CATTGTGGFETQYF. The CDR3 DNA reads TGTGCCACCACCGGGACAGGGGGTTTCGAGACCCAGTACTTC.

This chain links TRBV5-4 with TRBJ1-1; TRBD1 matches at 8 bases. Germline loops: CDR1 SGHNT, CDR2 YYREEE (reference sequence). Trimming took 4 bases from V and 3 from J; bases not matched to a gene: 5. This CDR3 has 14 amino acids. CDR3 in amino acids: CASSRQGRDTEAFF. For the CDR3, the DNA is TGTGCCAGCAGCAGACAGGGGAGGGACACTGAAGCTTTCTTT.

This chain joins TRBV28 and TRBJ1-1; D is unclear. Germline V gives CDR1 MDHEN, CDR2 SYDVKM. Between the trimmed V and J ends, which lost 4 bases and 0 bases, there was a span of 12 bases. This CDR3 spans 15 amino acids. The CDR3 DNA is TGTGCCAGCAGTTCGGAGTCTAACTTGAACACTGAAGCTTTCTTT. Its protein product is CASSSESNLNTEAFF. The variable domain in full, with the rest retrieved from reference TRBV28 and TRBJ1-1, is DVKVTQSSRYLVKRTGEKVFLECVQDMDHENMFWYRQDPGLGLRLIYFSYDVKMKEKGDIPEGYSVSREKKERFSLILESASTNQTSMYLCASSSESNLNTEAFFGQGTRLTVV.

The chain uses TRBV2 and TRBJ2-1, with D perhaps matching TRBD1 (9 bases). V gave up 6 bases and J gave up 3 bases, with 27 bases separating them. Per germline, CDR1 SNHLY and CDR2 FYNNEI. The CDR3 has 19 amino acids. Here the CDR3 reads CASSSGTGFSGGYYNEQFF. As DNA, the CDR3 is TGTGCCAGCAGCTCCGGGACAGGGTTCAGCGGGGGTTACTACAATGAGCAGTTCTTC.

J is TRBJ2-7 and V is TRBV7-2; the D gene is possibly TRBD1 (5 bases). The CDR3 has 13 residues. Germline loops: CDR1 SGHTA, CDR2 FQGNSA. The V end was cut by 5 bases, the J end by 7 bases, with 15 bases between. CDR3 sequence (DNA): TGTGCCAGCAGCCTCCAACCAGGGCGAGAGCAGTACTTC. Its translation is CASSLQPGREQYF.

For the CDR3, the DNA is TGTGCCAGCAGTCTTCGGGAGGGGGATACGCAGTATTTT. It translates to CASSLREGDTQYF. The rearrangement joins TRBV9 to TRBJ2-3; 8 bases are a match to TRBD2. This CDR3 has 13 amino acids. V trimming: 5 bases; J trimming: 6 bases; junction bases outside the gene matches: 5. CDR1 is SGDLS and CDR2 is YYNGEE in the germline V gene.